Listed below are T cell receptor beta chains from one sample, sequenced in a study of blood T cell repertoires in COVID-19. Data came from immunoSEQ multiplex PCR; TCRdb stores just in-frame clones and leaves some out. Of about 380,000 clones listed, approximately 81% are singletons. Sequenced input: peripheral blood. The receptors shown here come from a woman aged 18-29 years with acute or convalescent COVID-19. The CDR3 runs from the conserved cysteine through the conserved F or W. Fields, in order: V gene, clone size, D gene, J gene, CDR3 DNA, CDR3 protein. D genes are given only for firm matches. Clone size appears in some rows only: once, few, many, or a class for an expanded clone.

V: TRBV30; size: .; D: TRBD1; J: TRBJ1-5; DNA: TGTGCCTGGAGCCAGACAGGGGGCCATCAGCCCCAGCATTTT; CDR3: CAWSQTGGHQPQHF
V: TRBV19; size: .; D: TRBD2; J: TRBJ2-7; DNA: TGTGCCAGTAGTGGGGACTATTACGAGCAGTACTTC; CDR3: CASSGDYYEQYF
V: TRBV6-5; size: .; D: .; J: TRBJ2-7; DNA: TGTGCCAGCAGTTACTCAGGGGGCGAGCAGTACTTC; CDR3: CASSYSGGEQYF
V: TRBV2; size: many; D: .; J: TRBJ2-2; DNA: TGTGCCAGCATCCCCGGGAATTCCGGGGAGCTGTTTTTT; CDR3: CASIPGNSGELFF
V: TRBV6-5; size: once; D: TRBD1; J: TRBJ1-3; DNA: TGTGCCAGCAGTTACAATCAACAGGGGGGCGGAAACACCATATATTTT; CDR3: CASSYNQQGGGNTIYF
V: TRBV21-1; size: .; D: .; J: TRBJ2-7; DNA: TGTGCCAGCAGCAAAGTGGGACTGAGCTCCTACGAGCAGTACTTC; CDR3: CASSKVGLSSYEQYF
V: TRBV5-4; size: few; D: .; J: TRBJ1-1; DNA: TGTGCCAGCAGCCTACCGACCGGGGGCACTGAAGCTTTCTTT; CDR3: CASSLPTGGTEAFF
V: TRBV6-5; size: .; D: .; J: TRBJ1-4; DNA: TGTGCCAGCAGTTCCGGCTCGTGGGCCCACGAAAAACTGTTTTTT; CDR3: CASSSGSWAHEKLFF
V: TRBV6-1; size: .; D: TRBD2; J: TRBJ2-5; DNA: TGTGCCAGCAGTGAACAGCCGGGAGGTTTGGTGGAGACCCAGTACTTC; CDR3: CASSEQPGGLVETQYF
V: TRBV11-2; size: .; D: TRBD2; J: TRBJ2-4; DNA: TGTGCCAGCAGCCCAACCGGCGGGGGACTAGCGGAGGGGAGGAACATTCAGTACTTC; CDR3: CASSPTGGGLAEGRNIQYF
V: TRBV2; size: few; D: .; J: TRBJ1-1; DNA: TGTGCCAGCAGTGAAGAGGCTGGGGCGATAAACACTGAAGCTTTCTTT; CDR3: CASSEEAGAINTEAFF
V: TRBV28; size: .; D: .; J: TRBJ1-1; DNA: TGTGCCAGCAGTTTAGTCGGGGGTGAAGCTTTCTTT; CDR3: CASSLVGGEAFF
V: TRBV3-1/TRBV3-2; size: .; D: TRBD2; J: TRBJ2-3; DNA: TGTGCCAGCAGCCAAGTGGGGACTAGCGGGAGAGGGGTCACAGATACGCAGTATTTT; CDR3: CASSQVGTSGRGVTDTQYF
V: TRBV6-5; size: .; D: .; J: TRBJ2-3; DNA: TGTGCCAGCAGTTCCCGGACTACCTTCACAGATACGCAGTATTTT; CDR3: CASSSRTTFTDTQYF
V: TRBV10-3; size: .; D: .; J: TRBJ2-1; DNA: TGTGCCATCACCCAAAGGAGACTGTCATACAATGAGCAGTTCTTC; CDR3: CAITQRRLSYNEQFF
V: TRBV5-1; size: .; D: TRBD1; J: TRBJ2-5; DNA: TGCGCCAGCAGCTTGGCCGGGACAGGGACATTAGAGACCCAGTACTTC; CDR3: CASSLAGTGTLETQYF
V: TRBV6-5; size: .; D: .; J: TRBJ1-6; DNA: TGTGCCAGCAGTTCAGACTCGGGATTGGATTCACCCCTCCACTTT; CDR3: CASSSDSGLDSPLHF
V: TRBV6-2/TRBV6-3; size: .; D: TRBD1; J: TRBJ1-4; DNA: TGTGCCAGCAGTCACCGGGACAGGGGTGAAAAACTGTTTTTT; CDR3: CASSHRDRGEKLFF
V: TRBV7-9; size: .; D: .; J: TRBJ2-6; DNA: TGTGCCAGCAGCTTAGCAGGGGCTGGGGCCAACGTCCTGACTTTC; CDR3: CASSLAGAGANVLTF
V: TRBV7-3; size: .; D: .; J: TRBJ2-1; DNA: TGTGCCAGCAGCTTCAGGGCCCGGGATGAGCAGTTCTTC; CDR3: CASSFRARDEQFF
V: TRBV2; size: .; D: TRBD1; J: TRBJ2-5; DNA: TGTGCCAGCAGTGATGGGGGACAGGGTGGAGAGACCCAGTACTTC; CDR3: CASSDGGQGGETQYF
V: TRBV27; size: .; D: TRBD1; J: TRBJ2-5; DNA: TGTGCCAGTAAGAGACAGGGCTATGAGACCCAGTACTTC; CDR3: CASKRQGYETQYF
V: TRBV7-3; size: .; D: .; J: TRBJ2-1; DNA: TGTGCCAGCAGCCAGACTCCAAATGAGCAGTTCTTC; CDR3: CASSQTPNEQFF
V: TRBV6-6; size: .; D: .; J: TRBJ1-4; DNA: TGTGCCAGCAGTTACGCAAGTGCGTATGAAAAACTGTTTTTT; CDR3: CASSYASAYEKLFF
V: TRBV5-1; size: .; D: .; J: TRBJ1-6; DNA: TGCGCCAGCAGCTTGGGGAGTCGACGGAACGTTAATTCACCCCTCCACTTT; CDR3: CASSLGSRRNVNSPLHF
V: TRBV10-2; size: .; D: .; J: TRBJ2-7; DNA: TGCGCCAGCTTCACACCCTCCTACGAGCAGTACTTC; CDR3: CASFTPSYEQYF
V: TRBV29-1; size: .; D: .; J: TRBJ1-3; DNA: TGCAGCGTTGACAATTTAGGGGCTGGGGACACCATATATTTT; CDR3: CSVDNLGAGDTIYF
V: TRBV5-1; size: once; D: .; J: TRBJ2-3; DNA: TGCGCCAGCAGCCGTCCGACAGATACGCAGTATTTT; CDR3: CASSRPTDTQYF
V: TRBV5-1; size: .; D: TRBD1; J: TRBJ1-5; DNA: TGCGCCAGCGGGACAGGGGAGAAAGATCAGCCCCAGCATTTT; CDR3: CASGTGEKDQPQHF
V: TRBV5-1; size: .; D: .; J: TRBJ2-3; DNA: TGCGCCAGCAGCCGCGGGATCGCAGATACGCAGTATTTT; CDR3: CASSRGIADTQYF